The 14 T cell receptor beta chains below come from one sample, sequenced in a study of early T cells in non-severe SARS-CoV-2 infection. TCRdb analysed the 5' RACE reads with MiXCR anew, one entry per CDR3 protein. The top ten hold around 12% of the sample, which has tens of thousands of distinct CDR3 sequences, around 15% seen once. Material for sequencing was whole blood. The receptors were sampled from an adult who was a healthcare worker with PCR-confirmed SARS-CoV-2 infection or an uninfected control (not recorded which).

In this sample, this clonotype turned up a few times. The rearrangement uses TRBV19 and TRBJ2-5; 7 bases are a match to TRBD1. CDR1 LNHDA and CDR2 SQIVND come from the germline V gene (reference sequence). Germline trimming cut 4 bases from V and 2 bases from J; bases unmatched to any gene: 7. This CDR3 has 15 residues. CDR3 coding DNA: TGTGCCAGTAGTAAATTGACAGGGAGACAAGAGACCCAGTACTTC. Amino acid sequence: CASSKLTGRQETQYF.

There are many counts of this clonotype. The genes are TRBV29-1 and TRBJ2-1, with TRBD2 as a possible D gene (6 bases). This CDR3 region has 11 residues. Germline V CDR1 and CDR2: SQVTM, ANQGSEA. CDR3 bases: TGCTCCGCGGAGGGAGACAATGAGCAGTTCTTC. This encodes CSAEGDNEQFF.

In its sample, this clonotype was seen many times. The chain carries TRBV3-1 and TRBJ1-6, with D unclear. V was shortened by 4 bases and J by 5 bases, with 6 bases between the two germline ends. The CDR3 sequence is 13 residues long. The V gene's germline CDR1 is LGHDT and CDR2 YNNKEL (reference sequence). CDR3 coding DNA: TGTGCCAGCAGCCTTACACATAATTCACCCCTCCACTTT. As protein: CASSLTHNSPLHF.

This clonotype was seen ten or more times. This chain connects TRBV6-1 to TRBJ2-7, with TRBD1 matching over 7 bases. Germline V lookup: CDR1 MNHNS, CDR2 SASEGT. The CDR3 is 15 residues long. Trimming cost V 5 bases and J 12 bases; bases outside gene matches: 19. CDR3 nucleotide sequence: TGTGCCAGCAGTCCCCTTGGTTACCCCAAGACAGGGTGGTACTTC. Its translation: CASSPLGYPKTGWYF.

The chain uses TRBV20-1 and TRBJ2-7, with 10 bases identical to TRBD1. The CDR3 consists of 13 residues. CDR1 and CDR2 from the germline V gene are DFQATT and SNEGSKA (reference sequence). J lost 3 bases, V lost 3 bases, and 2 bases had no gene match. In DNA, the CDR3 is TGCAGTGCTAGGGGACAGGGGAGCTACGAGCAGTACTTC. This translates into CSARGQGSYEQYF.

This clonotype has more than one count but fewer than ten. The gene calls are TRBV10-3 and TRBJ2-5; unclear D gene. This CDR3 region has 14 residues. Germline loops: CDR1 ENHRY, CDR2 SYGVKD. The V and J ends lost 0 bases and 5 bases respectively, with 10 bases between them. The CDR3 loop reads CAISESGVWETQYF. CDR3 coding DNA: TGTGCCATCAGTGAGTCTGGGGTCTGGGAGACCCAGTACTTC.

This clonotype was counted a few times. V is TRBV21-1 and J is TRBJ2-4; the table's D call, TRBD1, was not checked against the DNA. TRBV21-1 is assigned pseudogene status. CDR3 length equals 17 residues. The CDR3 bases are TGTGCCAGCAGCGGTCAGGGGCCCCCGTTGGCCAAAAACATTCAGTACTTC. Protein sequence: CASSGQGPPLAKNIQYF.

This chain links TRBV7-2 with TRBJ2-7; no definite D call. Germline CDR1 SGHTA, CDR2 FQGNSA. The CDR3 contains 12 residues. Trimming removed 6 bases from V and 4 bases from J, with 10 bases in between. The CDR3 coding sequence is TGTGCCAGCAGTAAACAGAGTTACGAGCAGTACTTC. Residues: CASSKQSYEQYF.

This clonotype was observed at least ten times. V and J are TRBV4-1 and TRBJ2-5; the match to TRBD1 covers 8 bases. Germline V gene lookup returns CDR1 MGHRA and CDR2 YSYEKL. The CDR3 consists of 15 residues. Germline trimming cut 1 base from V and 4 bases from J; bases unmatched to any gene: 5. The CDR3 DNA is TGCGCCAGCAGCCAAGCCGGACAGGGCGCAGAGACCCAGTACTTC. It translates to CASSQAGQGAETQYF.

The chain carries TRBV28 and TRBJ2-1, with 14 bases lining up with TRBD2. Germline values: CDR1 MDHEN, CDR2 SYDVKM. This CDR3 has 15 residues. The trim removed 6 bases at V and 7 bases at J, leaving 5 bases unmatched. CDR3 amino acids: CASSSGTSGRNEQFF. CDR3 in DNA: TGTGCCAGCAGCTCCGGGACTAGCGGGAGAAATGAGCAGTTCTTC.

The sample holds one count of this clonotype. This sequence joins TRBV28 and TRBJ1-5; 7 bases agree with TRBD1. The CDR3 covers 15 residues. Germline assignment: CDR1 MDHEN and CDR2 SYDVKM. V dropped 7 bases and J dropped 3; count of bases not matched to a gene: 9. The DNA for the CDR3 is TGTGCCAGCACAGCCCGGGACAGACACAATCAGCCCCAGCATTTT. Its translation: CASTARDRHNQPQHF. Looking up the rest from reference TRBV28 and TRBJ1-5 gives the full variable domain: DVKVTQSSRYLVKRTGEKVFLECVQDMDHENMFWYRQDPGLGLRLIYFSYDVKMKEKGDIPEGYSVSREKKERFSLILESASTNQTSMYLCASTARDRHNQPQHFGDGTRLSIL.

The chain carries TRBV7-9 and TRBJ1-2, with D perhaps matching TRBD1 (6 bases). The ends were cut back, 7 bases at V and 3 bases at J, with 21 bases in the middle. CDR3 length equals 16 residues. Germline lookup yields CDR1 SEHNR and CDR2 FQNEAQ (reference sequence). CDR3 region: CASNPVGARAHYGYTF. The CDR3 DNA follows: TGTGCCAGCAATCCCGTGGGGGCACGGGCGCACTATGGCTACACCTTC. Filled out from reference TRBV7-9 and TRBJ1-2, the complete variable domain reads DTGVSQNPRHKITKRGQNVTFRCDPISEHNRLYWYRQTLGQGPEFLTYFQNEAQLEKSRLLSDRFSAERPKGSFSTLEIQRTEQGDSAMYLCASNPVGARAHYGYTFGSGTRLTVV.

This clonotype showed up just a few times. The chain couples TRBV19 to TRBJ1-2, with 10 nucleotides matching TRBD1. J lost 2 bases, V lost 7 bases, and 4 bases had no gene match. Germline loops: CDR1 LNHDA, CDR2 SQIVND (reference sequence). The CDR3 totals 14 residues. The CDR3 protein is CASTETGGNYGYTF. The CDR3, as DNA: TGTGCCAGTACTGAGACAGGGGGCAACTATGGCTACACCTTC. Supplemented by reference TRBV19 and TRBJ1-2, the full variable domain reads DGGITQSPKYLFRKEGQNVTLSCEQNLNHDAMYWYRQDPGQGLRLIYYSQIVNDFQKGDIAEGYSVSREKKESFPLTVTSAQKNPTAFYLCASTETGGNYGYTFGSGTRLTVV.

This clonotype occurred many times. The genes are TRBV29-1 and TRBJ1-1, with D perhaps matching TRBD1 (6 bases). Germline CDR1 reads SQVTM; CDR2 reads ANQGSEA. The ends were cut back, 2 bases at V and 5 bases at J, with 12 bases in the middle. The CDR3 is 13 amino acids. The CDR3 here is CSVERGIGTEAFF. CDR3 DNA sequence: TGCAGCGTTGAAAGGGGGATTGGTACTGAAGCTTTCTTT.